This T cell receptor beta chain stems from a study of vaccination effects on CD4 cells after COVID-19. Regarding the study as a whole: Few convalescent patients and no early post-infection timepoints were included in the study.

Sequencing used immunoSEQ multiplex PCR; TCRdb keeps in-frame clones, though not all of them. Of about 41,000 clones listed, more than 65% are singletons. As for this clone: Its specificity is not known.

In the ViraFEST assay, antigen-specific CD4+ clonotypes were identified by expansion after peptide-pool stimulation. With about ten days of culture completed, CD4+ T cells were isolated. Vaccinated recipients, who were negative for nucleocapsid antibodies, had no history of SARS-CoV-2 infection. This clonotype was sampled from a human donor who received a COVID-19 vaccine. The material was CD4+ T cells from PBMCs cultured with HCoV-NL63 spike peptides, obtained before COVID-19 vaccination.

The CDR3 nucleotides are TGCAGCGCGGGACTAGCGGGGGAGCAGTTCTTC. This gives the protein CSAGLAGEQFF. V and J are TRBV29-1 and TRBJ2-1; 13 nucleotides match TRBD2. Germline trimming cut 7 bases from V and 10 bases from J; bases unmatched to any gene: 1. This CDR3 spans 11 amino acids. Germline V gives CDR1 SQVTM, CDR2 ANQGSEA.